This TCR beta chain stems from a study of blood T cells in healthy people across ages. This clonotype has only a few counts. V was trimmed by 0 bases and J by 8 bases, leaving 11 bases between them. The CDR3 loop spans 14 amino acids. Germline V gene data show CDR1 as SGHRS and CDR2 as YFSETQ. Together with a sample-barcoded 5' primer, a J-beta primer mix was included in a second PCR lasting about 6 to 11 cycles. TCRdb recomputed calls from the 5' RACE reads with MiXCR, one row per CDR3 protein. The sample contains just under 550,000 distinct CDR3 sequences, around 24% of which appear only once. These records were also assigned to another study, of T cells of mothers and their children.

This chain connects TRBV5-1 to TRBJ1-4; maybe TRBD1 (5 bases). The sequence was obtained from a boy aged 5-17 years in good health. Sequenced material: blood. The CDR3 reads CASSLEQRGEKLFF. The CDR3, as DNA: TGCGCCAGCAGCTTGGAGCAGAGGGGCGAAAAACTGTTTTTT.